Listed below are T cell receptor beta chains from one sample, sequenced in a study of shared clonotypes between healthy human individuals. The repertoire was sequenced with immunoSEQ multiplex PCR; TCRdb's copy has only in-frame clones and lacks some. The table shows 1 million to 1.3 million clones, with 70% to 80% occurring only once. Sequencing used memory CD4+ T cells from PBMCs. These receptors originate from a man younger than 35 in good health. Some clones in this sample may be carry-over from other donors' samples. Both conserved end residues are part of each CDR3. A D gene is named only where the DNA matches it firmly. Clone size is shown for a subset of rows, as once, few, many or a class of expanded clone.

j_gene: TRBJ2-7; abundance: few; v_gene: TRBV11-2; d_gene: TRBD2; CDR3aa: CASSRTSGTTYEQYF; CDR3nt: TGTGCCAGCAGCCGGACTAGCGGGACGACCTACGAGCAGTACTTC
j_gene: TRBJ2-7; abundance: NA; v_gene: TRBV28; d_gene: NA; CDR3aa: CASKGSVGVYEQYF; CDR3nt: TGTGCCAGCAAAGGATCGGTGGGGGTCTACGAGCAGTACTTC
j_gene: TRBJ2-5; abundance: NA; v_gene: TRBV7-2; d_gene: TRBD1; CDR3aa: CASSSGQGGETQYF; CDR3nt: TGTGCCAGCAGCTCGGGACAGGGGGGAGAGACCCAGTACTTC
j_gene: TRBJ2-3; abundance: NA; v_gene: TRBV4-2; d_gene: NA; CDR3aa: CASSQQLGVADTQYF; CDR3nt: TGTGCCAGCAGCCAGCAACTAGGGGTGGCAGATACGCAGTATTTT
j_gene: TRBJ2-5; abundance: NA; v_gene: TRBV5-4; d_gene: NA; CDR3aa: CASSGGATPRETQYF; CDR3nt: TGTGCCAGCAGCGGGGGGGCCACGCCGCGAGAGACCCAGTACTTC
j_gene: TRBJ1-2; abundance: NA; v_gene: TRBV6-5; d_gene: NA; CDR3aa: CASSYSGGAEGYGYTF; CDR3nt: TGTGCCAGCAGTTACTCAGGCGGAGCCGAGGGCTATGGCTACACCTTC
j_gene: TRBJ2-1; abundance: NA; v_gene: TRBV28; d_gene: NA; CDR3aa: CASRRTGAHNEQFF; CDR3nt: TGTGCCAGCAGAAGGACTGGGGCTCACAATGAGCAGTTCTTC
j_gene: TRBJ1-3; abundance: NA; v_gene: TRBV19; d_gene: NA; CDR3aa: CASSILGPSSGNTIYF; CDR3nt: TGTGCCAGTAGTATACTGGGGCCATCCTCTGGAAACACCATATATTTT
j_gene: TRBJ1-2; abundance: NA; v_gene: TRBV25-1; d_gene: TRBD1; CDR3aa: CASREPAQGEEGYTF; CDR3nt: TGTGCCAGCAGAGAACCCGCACAGGGGGAGGAAGGCTACACCTTC
j_gene: TRBJ2-3; abundance: few; v_gene: TRBV7-3; d_gene: TRBD1; CDR3aa: CASSSWTGQRTQYF; CDR3nt: TGTGCCAGCAGCTCCTGGACAGGCCAGCGCACGCAGTATTTT
j_gene: TRBJ1-2; abundance: NA; v_gene: TRBV6-6; d_gene: TRBD1; CDR3aa: CASTKQGALNYGYTF; CDR3nt: TGTGCCAGCACGAAACAGGGGGCGCTGAACTATGGCTACACCTTC
j_gene: TRBJ1-5; abundance: NA; v_gene: TRBV28; d_gene: NA; CDR3aa: CASSFLGEVQPQHF; CDR3nt: TGTGCCAGCAGTTTCTTAGGGGAGGTTCAGCCCCAGCATTTT
j_gene: TRBJ1-2; abundance: NA; v_gene: TRBV18; d_gene: NA; CDR3aa: CASSPGRVGLYGYTF; CDR3nt: TGTGCCAGCTCACCCGGAAGAGTAGGGCTCTATGGCTACACCTTC
j_gene: TRBJ1-2; abundance: many; v_gene: TRBV6-6; d_gene: TRBD1; CDR3aa: CASSYGDRGDGYTF; CDR3nt: TGTGCCAGCAGTTACGGGGACAGGGGCGATGGCTACACCTTC
j_gene: TRBJ1-1; abundance: NA; v_gene: TRBV27; d_gene: NA; CDR3aa: CASSSRKSASLLMGNTEAFF; CDR3nt: TGTGCCAGCAGTTCACGCAAATCCGCAAGCCTATTGATGGGGAACACTGAAGCTTTCTTT
j_gene: TRBJ1-2; abundance: many; v_gene: TRBV5-8; d_gene: NA; CDR3aa: CASSSNLIYGYTF; CDR3nt: TGTGCCAGCAGCTCTAACCTGATCTATGGCTACACCTTC
j_gene: TRBJ2-6; abundance: NA; v_gene: TRBV6-5; d_gene: NA; CDR3aa: CASSSKFSGANVLTF; CDR3nt: TGTGCCAGCAGTTCTAAGTTCTCTGGGGCCAACGTCCTGACTTTC
j_gene: TRBJ2-1; abundance: NA; v_gene: TRBV9; d_gene: TRBD1; CDR3aa: CASSATGVYNEQFF; CDR3nt: TGTGCCAGCAGCGCGACAGGGGTCTACAATGAGCAGTTCTTC
j_gene: TRBJ2-1; abundance: NA; v_gene: TRBV5-1; d_gene: NA; CDR3aa: CASIGGNYNEQFF; CDR3nt: TGCGCCAGCATAGGAGGGAACTACAATGAGCAGTTCTTC
j_gene: TRBJ2-2; abundance: NA; v_gene: TRBV7-3; d_gene: TRBD2; CDR3aa: CASSPGLVTTGELFF; CDR3nt: TGTGCCAGCAGCCCGGGACTAGTAACCACCGGGGAGCTGTTTTTT
j_gene: TRBJ2-5; abundance: NA; v_gene: TRBV28; d_gene: NA; CDR3aa: CASSFQGGLETQYF; CDR3nt: TGTGCCAGCAGTTTTCAGGGAGGTCTTGAGACCCAGTACTTC
j_gene: TRBJ1-1; abundance: NA; v_gene: TRBV4-2; d_gene: TRBD1; CDR3aa: CASSQEDRLTEAFF; CDR3nt: TGTGCCAGCAGCCAAGAGGACAGGCTCACTGAAGCTTTCTTT
j_gene: TRBJ2-7; abundance: NA; v_gene: TRBV4-2; d_gene: NA; CDR3aa: CASSQDPRMSGQSSYEQYF; CDR3nt: TGTGCCAGCAGCCAAGACCCCCGTATGAGCGGCCAGAGCTCCTACGAGCAGTACTTC
j_gene: TRBJ1-1; abundance: once; v_gene: TRBV2; d_gene: NA; CDR3aa: CASSEAGRENTEAFF; CDR3nt: TGTGCCAGCAGTGAAGCAGGGAGGGAGAACACTGAAGCTTTCTTT
j_gene: TRBJ1-1; abundance: NA; v_gene: TRBV5-4; d_gene: NA; CDR3aa: CASSLGVRGEGTEAFF; CDR3nt: TGTGCCAGCAGCTTAGGGGTGCGAGGGGAGGGGACTGAAGCTTTCTTT
j_gene: TRBJ2-7; abundance: NA; v_gene: TRBV7-9; d_gene: TRBD1; CDR3aa: CASSRTLMGQGASYEQYF; CDR3nt: TGTGCCAGCAGCCGGACCTTAATGGGGCAGGGGGCGTCCTACGAGCAGTACTTC
j_gene: TRBJ1-1; abundance: NA; v_gene: TRBV15; d_gene: NA; CDR3aa: CATSRDMGNTEAFF; CDR3nt: TGTGCCACCAGCAGAGATATGGGGAACACTGAAGCTTTCTTT
j_gene: TRBJ1-5; abundance: NA; v_gene: TRBV9; d_gene: TRBD1; CDR3aa: CASSLQGGSNQPQHF; CDR3nt: TGTGCCAGCAGCTTACAGGGGGGTAGCAATCAGCCCCAGCATTTT